Reported below is one TCR beta chain. While infection was still active, Seattle patients were enrolled and then followed longitudinally. The data derive from a study of blood T cell repertoires in COVID-19. In the study overall: Sources were T cells, B-cell-depleted T cells, or PBMCs; the material itself was cDNA or gDNA.

Germline V gene lookup returns CDR1 SGHVS and CDR2 FQNEAQ. Trimming at V came to 2 bases and at J to 7 bases, leaving 7 bases not matched to a gene. The CDR3 is made up of 16 amino acids. Authors' processing steps: Amplifying reference gene primers gave estimates of nucleated cell counts. Only in-frame clones appear in the TCRdb table, and some are missing; sequencing was by immunoSEQ multiplex PCR. That table supplies the V and J calls and clone size; D and trimming were determined from the DNA. The sample has about 200,000 clones, roughly 80% seen once. J is TRBJ2-1 and V is TRBV7-8; 11 bases agree with TRBD2. This clonotype originated in a man between 60 and 70 years old with COVID-19, enrolled during active disease. Sample: peripheral blood. The CDR3 loop is CASSLMSWTSGNEQFF. The CDR3 DNA follows: TGTGCCAGCAGCTTAATGTCGTGGACTAGCGGGAATGAGCAGTTCTTC.